This T cell receptor beta chain is drawn from a study of blood T cells in healthy people across ages. About this clonotype itself: Antigen: not known.

A J-beta primer mix and a sample-barcoded 5' primer were used in a second PCR of roughly 6 to 11 cycles. TCRdb redid the calling of the 5' RACE reads with MiXCR, one entry per CDR3 protein. Among 950,000 to 1,200,000 distinct CDR3 sequences listed, roughly two fifths were seen once. V shed 2 bases and J shed 6 bases, with 15 bases lying between them. The CDR3 covers 15 residues. In germline, CDR1 is ENHRY, CDR2 SYGVKD. Study outcomes and limitations: The authors considered diversity estimates from one million T cells to be underestimates.

The TCR sequence derives from a man in his late teens or twenties in good health. V usage is TRBV10-3 and J usage is TRBJ2-3; possibly TRBD1 for D (5 bases). Sequencing was performed on blood. CDR3 sequence: CAISEGQGEMDTQYF. As DNA, the CDR3 is TGTGCCATCAGTGAGGGGCAGGGTGAGATGGATACGCAGTATTTT.